A selection of T cell receptor beta chains follows, all from one sample in a study of cytomegalovirus exposure and HLA in healthy donors. Measured with immunoSEQ multiplex PCR; TCRdb has only the in-frame clones, and not every one. The top ten clones hold 1.5% to 2% of a sample with approximately 130,000 clones, about 87% of them seen once. The sample comprised PBMCs. The receptors stem from a woman under 30 in good health and CMV-seronegative. Each CDR3 is given with its conserved first and last residue. The D gene is left open where the match is weak. The size of a clone is reported for some rows only, either as once, few or many, or as a class for expanded clones.

NA	NA	TRBV6-1	TRBJ1-2	TGTGCCAGCAGTGATGTTTTGAGCGTAGGTAGTGGCTACACCTTC	CASSDVLSVGSGYTF
NA	NA	TRBV7-6	TRBJ2-1	TGTGCCAGCAGCTTAGCCGGAGGCCGAAATGAGCAGTTCTTC	CASSLAGGRNEQFF
NA	NA	TRBV6-6	TRBJ1-2	TGTGCCAGCAGTTACCCCACAGGGTCTTTTTATGGCTACACCTTC	CASSYPTGSFYGYTF
TRBD1	NA	TRBV28	TRBJ1-4	TGTGCCAGCAGCCGCTCCGGGACAGGGGATGAAAAACTGTTTTTT	CASSRSGTGDEKLFF
NA	NA	TRBV5-5	TRBJ1-3	TGTGCCAGCAGCTTGGGACACACCGGCTCTGGAAACACCATATATTTT	CASSLGHTGSGNTIYF
TRBD1	NA	TRBV27	TRBJ2-2	TGTGCCAGCAGTTTAATCGCGGGGGGACAGGGGGCTGGGGAGCTGTTTTTT	CASSLIAGGQGAGELFF
TRBD2	NA	TRBV4-3	TRBJ2-7	TGCGCCAGCAGCCAAGATTCCCCGTTCGGGCTAGCGGCCTACGAGCAGTACTTC	CASSQDSPFGLAAYEQYF
NA	NA	TRBV6-5	TRBJ1-1	TGTGCCAGCAGGGGCAAGACCCCTGAAGCTTTCTTT	CASRGKTPEAFF
TRBD1	once	TRBV28	TRBJ1-5	TGTGCCAGCAGTTTAGGTGAGGGGGACAGCCGTTTATCTTATCGGCCCCAGCATTTT	CASSLGEGDSRLSYRPQHF
NA	NA	TRBV5-8	TRBJ2-2	TGTGCCAGCAGCTTTCTTCGGACCAGGGGCGGCACCGGGGAGCTGTTTTTT	CASSFLRTRGGTGELFF
TRBD1	NA	TRBV6-1	TRBJ2-1	TGTGCCAGCAGTGACAGACAGGGCTATAGCAATGAGCAGTTCTTC	CASSDRQGYSNEQFF
NA	NA	TRBV7-9	TRBJ2-2	TGTGCCAGCAGCTTCCGGGGAAAGGGGACTACCGGGGAGCTGTTTTTT	CASSFRGKGTTGELFF
NA	NA	TRBV7-3	TRBJ2-3	TGTGCCAGCAGCTTCCAGGTCACAGATACGCAGTATTTT	CASSFQVTDTQYF
TRBD1	NA	TRBV7-2	TRBJ1-5	TGTGCCAGCAGCCCGGGACAGGGTCCTACTCTTGGGCCCCAGCATTTT	CASSPGQGPTLGPQHF
NA	NA	TRBV30	TRBJ2-1	TGTGCCTGGAGACGGGGCGGGGCCGCCTACAATGAGCAGTTCTTC	CAWRRGGAAYNEQFF
TRBD1	NA	TRBV10-3	TRBJ1-2	TGTGCCATCAGCCCGGACAGGGGGCATGGCTACACCTTC	CAISPDRGHGYTF
TRBD1	NA	TRBV10-2	TRBJ2-7	TGCGCCAGCAGACCCGGGACAGGGAGCCACGAGCAGTACTTC	CASRPGTGSHEQYF
NA	NA	TRBV13	TRBJ2-5	TGTGCCAGCAGCTTCGGGATTTCTGCTCAAGAGACCCAGTACTTC	CASSFGISAQETQYF
NA	NA	TRBV13	TRBJ2-2	TGTGCCAGCAGCCGGGGTGGTAGAGTGGGTAACACCGGGGAGCTGTTTTTT	CASSRGGRVGNTGELFF
TRBD2	NA	TRBV7-6	TRBJ2-3	TGTGCCAGCAGCTTAGCGCTGATTAGCGGGGGGGCCACAGATACGCAGTATTTT	CASSLALISGGATDTQYF
NA	NA	TRBV29-1	TRBJ2-3	TGCTTCGGAGGTGAGCCTTCAGATACGCAGTATTTT	CFGGEPSDTQYF